This T cell receptor beta chain was observed in a study of cytomegalovirus exposure and HLA in healthy donors. V lost 1 base to trimming and J lost 1 base, with 14 bases between them. CDR3 length: 18 residues. Germline CDR1 MGHRA, CDR2 YSYEKL. The PCR made use of 60 Vbeta and 13 Jbeta primers. Using immunoSEQ multiplex PCR, the repertoire was profiled, and TCRdb retains in-frame clones only, with some absent. The sample includes over 60,000 clones. The sequencing sample was made of PBMCs. The chain couples TRBV4-1 to TRBJ2-6; tentative D call: TRBD2 (7 bases). The receptor was isolated from a female donor in good health and CMV-seropositive. The CDR3 region is CASSQVLGGGSGANVLTF. The CDR3 nucleotides read TGCGCCAGCAGCCAAGTTTTGGGAGGGGGATCTGGGGCCAACGTCCTGACTTTC.